This T cell receptor beta chain was found in a study of T cells after yellow fever vaccination. Study-wide background: Any fraction with a low cell number was prepared using SMART-Seq v4 Ultra Low Input.

Generation of TCR cDNA used 5'RACE template switching (which added a universal primer site and UMIs). One entry per CDR3 protein, called by TCRdb with MiXCR from the 5' RACE reads. The table includes a few hundred thousand distinct CDR3 sequences, 4.1% detected once. CDR3 length: 15 residues. Trimming took 4 bases from V and 8 from J; bases not matched to a gene: 5. The source material was PBMCs, sampled 5 days after the yellow fever booster vaccination. This clonotype was obtained from a man in his late teens or twenties who received the YFV17D yellow fever vaccine. The J gene is TRBJ2-1, the V gene TRBV12-3 or TRBV12-4; 13 bases fit TRBD2. This CDR3 is CASSYTSGGAYEQFF. The CDR3 nucleotides read TGTGCCAGCAGTTACACTAGCGGGGGGGCTTATGAGCAGTTCTTC.